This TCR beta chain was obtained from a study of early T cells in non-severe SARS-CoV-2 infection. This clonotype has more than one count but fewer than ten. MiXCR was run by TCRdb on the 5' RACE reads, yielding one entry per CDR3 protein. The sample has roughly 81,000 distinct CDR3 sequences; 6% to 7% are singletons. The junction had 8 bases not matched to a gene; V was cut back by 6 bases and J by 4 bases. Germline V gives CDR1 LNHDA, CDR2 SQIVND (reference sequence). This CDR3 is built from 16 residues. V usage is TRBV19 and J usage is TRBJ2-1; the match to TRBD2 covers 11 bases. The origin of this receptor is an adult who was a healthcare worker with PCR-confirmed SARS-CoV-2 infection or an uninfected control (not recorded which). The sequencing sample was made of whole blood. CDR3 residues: CASRKAGTSGYNEQFF. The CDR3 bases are TGTGCCAGTAGGAAGGCCGGGACTAGCGGATACAATGAGCAGTTCTTC.